This TCR beta chain stems from a study of long-term antiretroviral therapy in people with HIV. Study-level results: Repertoire composition at all time points was dominated by clones that had expanded before ART. Diversity went up after ART and still fell short of transplant donor controls.

The assay used was immunoSEQ (version v3.0), run at survey level. The assay was immunoSEQ multiplex PCR, and TCRdb's table has in-frame clones only and misses some. The sample has 8,000 to 10,000 clones, approximately 80% seen once. Germline V gene sequence: CDR1 SGHVS, CDR2 FQNEAQ. V lost 2 bases and J lost 0, with 5 bases in between. The CDR3 extends over 14 amino acids. Points on this clone: Its antigen remains unidentified.

The chain is built from TRBV7-8 and TRBJ1-5, with no clear D. The starting material was unsorted PBMCs, obtained 0.7 years after starting antiretroviral therapy. This clonotype was sampled from a man in his forties or fifties with HIV. The CDR3 DNA reads TGTGCCAGCAGCTTATCTGTTAGCAATCAGCCCCAGCATTTT. Its protein is CASSLSVSNQPQHF.